Detailed here is one T cell receptor beta chain. As yet, its antigen is unknown. This specimen belongs to a study of shared clonotypes between healthy human individuals. Study as a whole: Aged 18 to 49, the donors were a couple of women and a few men. There were three CD4 naive, three CD4 memory, two CD8 naive and one CD8 memory plates per donor. Study-level points and caveats: The four-donor shared clonotypes exceeded non-shared clonotypes in generation probability, with non-shared ones scoring lower.

Sequencing used immunoSEQ multiplex PCR; TCRdb keeps in-frame clones, though not all of them. Among 2.3 million or so clones listed, over 90% were seen once. With 2 bases removed from V and 0 bases from J, the gap between germline ends came to 12 bases. Germline V gene data show CDR1 as SGHKS and CDR2 as YYEKEE (reference sequence). The CDR3 has 15 amino acids. This TCR was sampled from a man aged 18-30 years in good health. Some clones in this sample may be carry-over from other donors' samples. This chain joins TRBV5-5 and TRBJ2-7; D uncertain. Sequences were obtained from naive CD4+ T cells from PBMCs. Described subset: CD45RA+ positively selected. The CDR3 DNA reads as TGTGCCAGCAGCTTTCGCGCAGAAAGCTCCTACGAGCAGTACTTC. Its translation: CASSFRAESSYEQYF.